Sequencing of this T cell receptor beta chain was carried out in a study of control samples from healthy donors and cancer patients. The assay was immunoSEQ multiplex PCR, and TCRdb's table has in-frame clones only and misses some. The data hold approximately 50,000 clones, with over 85% observed a single time. This CDR3 region has 13 residues. Per the germline V gene, CDR1 is MDHEN and CDR2 is SYDVKM. Trimming removed 3 bases at V and 4 bases at J, with 9 bases between. This TCR was recovered from a man aged 25-45 years in good health. The chain employs TRBV28 and TRBJ1-2; no firm D call. Sequenced material: blood. This chain's CDR3 is CASSLEGFYGYTF. CDR3 coding DNA: TGTGCCAGCAGTTTGGAAGGGTTCTATGGCTACACCTTC.